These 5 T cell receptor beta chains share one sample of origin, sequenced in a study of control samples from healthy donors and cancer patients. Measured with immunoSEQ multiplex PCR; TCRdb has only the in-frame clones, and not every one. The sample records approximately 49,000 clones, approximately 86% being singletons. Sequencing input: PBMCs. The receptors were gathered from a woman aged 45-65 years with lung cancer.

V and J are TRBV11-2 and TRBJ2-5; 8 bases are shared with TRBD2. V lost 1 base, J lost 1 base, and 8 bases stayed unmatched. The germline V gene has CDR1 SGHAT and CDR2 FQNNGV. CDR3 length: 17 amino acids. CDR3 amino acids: CASSLGLRAGGQETQYF. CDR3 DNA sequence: TGTGCCAGCAGCTTAGGGTTACGGGCGGGGGGCCAAGAGACCCAGTACTTC.

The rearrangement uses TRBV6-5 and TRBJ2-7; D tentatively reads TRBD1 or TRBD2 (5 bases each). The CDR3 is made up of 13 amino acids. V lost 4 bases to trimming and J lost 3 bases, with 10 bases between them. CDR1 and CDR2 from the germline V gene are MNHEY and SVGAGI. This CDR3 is CASSWDVSYEQYF. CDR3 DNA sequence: TGTGCCAGCAGTTGGGACGTCAGCTACGAGCAGTACTTC.

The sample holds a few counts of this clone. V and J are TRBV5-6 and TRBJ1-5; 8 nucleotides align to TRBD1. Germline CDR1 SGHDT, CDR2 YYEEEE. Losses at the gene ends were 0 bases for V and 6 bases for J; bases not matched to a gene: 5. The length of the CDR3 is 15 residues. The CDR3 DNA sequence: TGTGCCAGCAGCTTGGCGGGACAGGTCCGTCAGCCCCAGCATTTT. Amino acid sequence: CASSLAGQVRQPQHF.

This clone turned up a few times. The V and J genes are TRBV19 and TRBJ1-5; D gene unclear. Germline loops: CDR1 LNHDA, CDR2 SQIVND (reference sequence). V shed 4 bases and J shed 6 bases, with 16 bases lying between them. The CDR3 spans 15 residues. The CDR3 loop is CASSNWAVEGQPQHF. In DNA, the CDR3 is TGTGCCAGTAGTAACTGGGCTGTCGAGGGTCAGCCCCAGCATTTT.

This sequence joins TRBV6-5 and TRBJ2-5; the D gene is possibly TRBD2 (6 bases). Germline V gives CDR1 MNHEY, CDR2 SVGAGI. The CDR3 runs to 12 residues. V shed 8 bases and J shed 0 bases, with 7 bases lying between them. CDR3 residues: CASGGYQETQYF. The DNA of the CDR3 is TGTGCCAGCGGGGGGTACCAAGAGACCCAGTACTTC.